These 2 T cell receptor beta chains were all obtained from the same sample, sequenced in a study of blood T cell repertoires in COVID-19. Generated by immunoSEQ multiplex PCR, the TCRdb table keeps only in-frame clones and is missing some. The sample holds roughly 93,000 clones, 81% seen once. Sequencing input: peripheral blood. These receptors were taken from a woman of 80 years or more with acute or convalescent COVID-19.

The rearrangement uses TRBV11-1 and TRBJ1-1; 7 nucleotides line up with TRBD1. The CDR3 covers 15 residues. In germline, CDR1 is SGHAT, CDR2 FQDESV (reference sequence). The J segment lost 0 bases and the V segment lost 5 bases, leaving 6 bases of the junction unmatched. CDR3 loop: CASSPNRGLNTEAFF. The CDR3 DNA is TGTGCCAGCAGCCCAAACAGGGGACTGAACACTGAAGCTTTCTTT.

This clone appeared a single time. This chain links TRBV28 with TRBJ1-6, with 10 positions matching TRBD1. CDR1 and CDR2 from the germline V gene are MDHEN and SYDVKM. The CDR3 consists of 14 residues. The junction had 5 bases not matched to a gene; V was cut back by 6 bases and J by 9 bases. The CDR3 bases are TGTGCCAGCAGCCAGACAGGGGGCTTTTCACCCCTCCACTTT. Its protein is CASSQTGGFSPLHF.